This record concerns one T cell receptor (beta chain) sequence. The data originate from a study of blood T cell repertoires in COVID-19. Study-level information: In each case, the material was cDNA or gDNA derived from T cells, B-cell-depleted T cells, or PBMCs.

Libraries were prepared by immunoSEQ multiplex PCR; TCRdb keeps only in-frame clonotypes and omits some of them. The table records about 300,000 clones, 75% to 95% of them present only once. The V gene lost 0 bases and the J gene lost 0 bases, with 5 bases spanning the gap. There are 14 residues in the CDR3. From germline, CDR1 is LNHNV and CDR2 YYDKDF (reference sequence). Material: peripheral blood. The chain links TRBV15 to TRBJ1-2; perhaps TRBD1 as D (5 bases). The sequence came from a woman under 40 with COVID-19, enrolled during active disease. CDR3 DNA sequence: TGTGCCACCAGCAGAGACAGGGCTAACTATGGCTACACCTTC. This sequence encodes CATSRDRANYGYTF. Full variable domain (outside the CDR3, taken from reference TRBV15 and TRBJ1-2): DAMVIQNPRYQVTQFGKPVTLSCSQTLNHNVMYWYQQKSSQAPKLLFHYYDKDFNNEADTPDNFQSRRPNTSFCFLDIRSPGLGDTAMYLCATSRDRANYGYTFGSGTRLTVV.